The source of this T cell receptor beta chain is a study of blood T cells in healthy people across ages (dated by TCRdb to about 2015). Some background on the complete study: Template switching captured roughly one uniquely barcoded TCR beta cDNA molecule per two T cells in model experiments. Age-related changes in TCR beta repertoire diversity were measured in the study by deep sequencing normalized with unique cDNA molecular identifiers. Four age groups were formed from the donors: young (average approximately 17 years), middle-aged (around 41), aged (over 55) and long-lived (approximately 78). Using the same blood draw, the study looked at two additional independent replicas of 1 million unique cDNA reads for two donors, one aged 18 to 30 and the other aged 80 or older. To avoid experimental bias, donors of different ages were distributed randomly across sequencing lanes.

The 39 donors, aged about 6 to 100 years, were systemically healthy Caucasian individuals from Russia. Each donor gave ten milliliters of peripheral blood, drawn into EDTA-treated Vacutainer tubes. PBMCs were isolated by Ficoll-Paque density-gradient centrifugation, with at least 7 million obtained per sample. Total RNA, at least 6 micrograms per sample, was extracted from PBMCs with Trizol reagent. Naive CD45RAhigh/CD27high T cell percentages were measured by flow cytometry on a PBMC aliquot from every donor. Libraries came from 5' RACE. Sequenced using an Illumina HiSeq 2500. A second about 7 to 12 cycle PCR used a sample-barcoded 5' primer and a J-beta primer mix. A unique molecular identifier was introduced onto each TCR beta cDNA molecule by a template-switch 5' adaptor carrying 12 random nucleotides. At least 3 million CDR3-containing paired-end reads were obtained from each sample. First-strand cDNA synthesis was performed from all RNA using the Mint cDNA synthesis kit, with priming by a TRBC-specific oligonucleotide. Following uracil-DNA glycosylase treatment, all cDNA underwent a first 18-cycle PCR with the universal primers M1SS and BC2_uni_R. On the study's bioinformatics: Each sample was normalized by randomly selecting 1 million high-quality reads, each carrying a distinct molecular identifier. Reads with shared molecular identifiers were discarded instead of being binned into consensus sequences. CDR3 identification, clonotype clustering and error correction used MiTCR with a Q25 quality threshold and the strictest error-elimination algorithm. Lower-bound total TCR beta diversity was estimated with a nonparametric unseen species model using Euler transformation. TCRdb reprocessed the public reads (quality trimming at Q25 with fastp, clone calling with MiXCR) and kept in-frame beta chains. Records with the same CDR3 protein are collapsed into one entry carrying the most frequent genes and DNA. V and J calls and clone size were set by TCRdb, not the authors. The sample has 1.5 million to 2 million distinct CDR3 sequences on record, around half of them singletons. The top ten hold approximately 2% of the sample.

Study-wide conclusions, independent of this receptor: Because the CMV infection status of the donors was unknown, age-related changes in expanded clonotypes may potentially have been confounded. Observed TCR beta diversity per million T cells fell roughly linearly with age, and a significant reduction was already apparent by age about 38. Compared with the aged group, the long-lived group had more naive CD4+ T cells, fewer expanded clones and increased TCR diversity, suggesting age selection. The percentage of naive T cells measured by flow cytometry correlated strongly with observed TCR beta diversity. Because profiling used bulk unsorted PBMCs, naive and antigen-experienced compartments could not be compared conclusively. Estimates of total diversity based on one million sequenced T cells were regarded as lower bounds and as underestimates.

The V and J ends are trimmed by 2 bases and 3 bases, leaving 9 bases between them. Spanning cysteine to phenylalanine, the CDR3 consists of 13 amino acids. This entry keeps only the CDR3 DNA: 39 bases, framed from base 1. The germline V gene sets CDR1 to SGHDT and CDR2 to YYEEEE. This clonotype was seen a handful of times. Its recognized antigen is unknown. Base qualities are missing; no much larger clone stands one base away. The chain couples TRBV5-6 to TRBJ2-7; the D gene identity is not certain. This clonotype was obtained from a woman aged 35 to 49 in good health. Sequencing input: blood. CDR3 protein: CASSFTGFYEQYF. The bases are TGTGCCAGCAGCTTCACTGGGTTCTACGAGCAGTACTTC. The variable domain in full, with residues beyond the CDR3 obtained from the reference TRBV5-6 and TRBJ2-7 genes, is DAGVTQSPTHLIKTRGQQVTLRCSPKSGHDTVSWYQQALGQGPQFIFQYYEEEERQRGNFPDRFSGHQFPNYSSELNVNALLLGDSALYLCASSFTGFYEQYFGPGTRLTVT.